This TCR beta chain was documented in a study of blood T cells in healthy people across ages. A word on this clonotype: The antigen is unknown.

Isolation yielded PBMCs, at least 6 million per sample, in every case. For the second PCR, which ran for roughly 6 to 12 cycles, a sample-barcoded 5' primer and a J-beta primer mix were used. Each CDR3 protein is one row after TCRdb ran MiXCR on the 5' RACE reads. Found here are about 1.4 million distinct CDR3 sequences, around 59% of them singletons; the top ten hold 5% to 7%. The CDR3 has 15 residues. V lost 6 bases to trimming and J lost 7 bases; unmatched junction nucleotides: 6. From germline, CDR1 is SNHLY and CDR2 FYNNEI. General study findings and limits: A roughly linear age-dependent decrease characterized TCR beta diversity per million T cells. Donor CMV infection status was unknown, possibly confounding age-related changes in expanded clonotypes. When set beside aged donors, long-lived donors presented more naive CD4+ cells and higher diversity.

The receptor was isolated from a man aged 18 to 29 in good health. Source material: blood. The chain recombines TRBV2 with TRBJ2-1; TRBD2 matches at 13 bases. The DNA of the CDR3 is TGTGCCAGCAGGCGGACTAGCGGGGGCTCGAATGAGCAGTTCTTC. Its protein product is CASRRTSGGSNEQFF.